This note documents a single T cell receptor (beta chain) sequence. Its antigen is not known. TCRdb's copy holds only in-frame clones and misses some; the assay was immunoSEQ multiplex PCR. The sample includes approximately 38,000 clones, over 70% of them seen just once. The sample originates from a study of PD-1 blockade in classical Hodgkin lymphoma. Study-wide results and caveats: CD4+ TCR diversity, unlike CD8+, climbed significantly by C4D1. Some patients started nivolumab under 1 year after ASCT, and they were excluded.

CDR1 and CDR2 (germline): SGDLS, YYNGEE. The CDR3 is 16 amino acids. The V segment lost 2 bases and the J segment 4 bases; nucleotides outside the gene matches: 9. The time point was: cycle 4 day 1 (C4D1), after less than 7 weeks of nivolumab. Relapse was seen in all patients after autologous stem cell transplantation, and brentuximab vedotin exposure was variable. Complete response, partial response or progressive disease was recorded as best response. This specimen was peripheral blood mononuclear cells (PBMCs), taken before the fourth cycle of nivolumab. The origin of this receptor is a human donor with classical Hodgkin lymphoma. V is TRBV9 and J is TRBJ2-3; TRBD1 agrees at 8 bases. The CDR3 reads CASSVELAGGADTQYF. The CDR3 DNA follows: TGTGCCAGCAGCGTTGAACTAGCAGGGGGCGCAGATACGCAGTATTTT.